The source of this T cell receptor (beta chain) is a study of shared clonotypes between healthy human individuals. Regarding the study as a whole: Sharing across a few donors was seen in approximately 5.2% of naive CD4 clonotypes.

This clone has only a few counts. Its specificity is unknown. Other DNA sequences in this specimen translate into the identical CDR3. The data were produced by immunoSEQ multiplex PCR, yet TCRdb's version contains in-frame clones alone and is incomplete. This sample has approximately 530,000 clones, with roughly 95% found just once. This receptor was identified in a woman younger than 45 in good health. The sample taken for sequencing was naive CD4+ T cells sorted from blood. Subset indicated: CD45RA+ positively selected.

CDR3 amino acids: CAITPSMNTEAFF. Written as DNA, the CDR3 is TGTGCCATCACCCCGAGCATGAACACTGAAGCTTTCTTT. The chain links TRBV10-3 to TRBJ1-1; no clear D gene. The CDR3 has 13 residues. Trimming pared 7 bases from V and 0 bases from J, leaving 9 bases between. Germline lookup yields CDR1 ENHRY and CDR2 SYGVKD.